This T cell receptor beta chain was documented in a study of cytomegalovirus exposure and HLA in healthy donors. A multiplex PCR was run with 60 Vbeta primers and 13 Jbeta primers. Sequencing was performed with immunoSEQ multiplex PCR; in TCRdb, only in-frame clones are kept and a portion is missing. The sample has some 83,000 clones. Germline CDR1 and CDR2: SNHLY and FYNNEI. The CDR3 has 11 residues. Trimming removed 3 bases from V and 10 bases from J, with 9 bases in between. Study results and caveats: Association of 17,000 or so TCR beta sequences with HLA alleles was found at 0.05 false discovery rate in a later analysis. Excluded: some indistinguishable V segments such as TRBV6-2 and TRBV6-3. A highly shared variant cluster was judged a likely technical artifact. Reportedly, cytomegalovirus status was diagnosed with high sensitivity and specificity.

As for this clone: Its antigen remains unidentified.

The sequenced material came from PBMCs. This sequence joins TRBV2 and TRBJ1-1; weak D call: TRBD1 (5 bases). This receptor was identified in a woman in her twenties or thirties in good health and CMV-seronegative. The CDR3 region is CASSEIGGAFF. The CDR3 DNA follows: TGTGCCAGCAGTGAGATCGGGGGAGCTTTCTTT.